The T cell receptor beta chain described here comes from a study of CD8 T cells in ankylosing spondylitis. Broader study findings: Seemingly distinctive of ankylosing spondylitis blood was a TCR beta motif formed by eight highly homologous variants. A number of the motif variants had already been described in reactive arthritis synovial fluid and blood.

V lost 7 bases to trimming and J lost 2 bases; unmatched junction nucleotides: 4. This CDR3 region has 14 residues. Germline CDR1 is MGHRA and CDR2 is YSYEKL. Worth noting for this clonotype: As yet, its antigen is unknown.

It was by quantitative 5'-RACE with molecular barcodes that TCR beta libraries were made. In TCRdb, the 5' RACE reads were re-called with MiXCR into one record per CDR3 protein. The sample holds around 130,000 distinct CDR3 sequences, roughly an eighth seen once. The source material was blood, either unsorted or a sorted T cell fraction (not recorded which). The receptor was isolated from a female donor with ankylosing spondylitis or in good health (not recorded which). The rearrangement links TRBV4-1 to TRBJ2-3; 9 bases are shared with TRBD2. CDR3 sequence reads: CASMGGGDTDTQYF. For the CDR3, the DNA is TGCGCCAGCATGGGCGGGGGGGACACAGATACGCAGTATTTT.